Below are 26 T cell receptor beta chains sequenced from a single sample in a study of OX40 agonist ivuxolimab in advanced cancers. Sequencing used immunoSEQ multiplex PCR; TCRdb keeps in-frame clones, though not all of them. This table has 100,000 or so clones, 90% appearing once. This material consisted of CD4+ or CD8+ T cells sorted from blood, taken in a trial of the OX40 agonist ivuxolimab. All receptors come from an adult with an advanced solid tumor such as melanoma, head and neck, liver or kidney cancer.

This clone was counted once. The genes are TRBV19 and TRBJ2-3; D is ambiguous. Deletions cut 6 bases from V and 6 bases from J, with 13 bases between. The CDR3 length is 13 residues. Looked up from germline, CDR1 is LNHDA and CDR2 is SQIVND (reference sequence). CDR3 in amino acids: CASRETLGDTQYF. The CDR3 nucleotides read TGTGCCAGTAGGGAAACTCTTGGGGATACGCAGTATTTT.

A few counts support this clone. CDR3 coding DNA: TGTGCCAGCAGTTTATCGGGGAACGAACAGCCCCAGCATTTT. It is translated as CASSLSGNEQPQHF. J is TRBJ1-5 and V is TRBV27; no reliable D call. Trimming removed 0 bases from V and 7 bases from J, with 10 bases in between. CDR1 MNHEY and CDR2 SMNVEV come from the germline V gene (reference sequence). CDR3 size: 14 residues.

Note on this clone: This same CDR3 is encoded by further DNA sequences in the sample. The rearrangement links TRBV7-9 to TRBJ2-1, with unresolved D. Germline-derived CDR1 and CDR2 are SEHNR and FQNEAQ (reference sequence). V dropped 1 base and J dropped 6 bases, with 7 bases sitting between them. CDR3 size: 13 residues. Here the CDR3 DNA reads TGTGCCAGCAGCTTAGAAGGACCCAATGAGCAGTTCTTC. Amino acid sequence: CASSLEGPNEQFF. Full variable domain (rest looked up from reference TRBV7-9 and TRBJ2-1): DTGVSQNPRHKITKRGQNVTFRCDPISEHNRLYWYRQTLGQGPEFLTYFQNEAQLEKSRLLSDRFSAERPKGSFSTLEIQRTEQGDSAMYLCASSLEGPNEQFFGPGTRLTVL.

The gene calls are TRBV6-1 and TRBJ1-2; 9 bases fit TRBD1. In germline, CDR1 is MNHNS, CDR2 SASEGT. J gave up 6 bases and V 5 bases, and 7 bases lay outside the gene matches. CDR3 length: 14 amino acids. CDR3 in amino acids: CASSKTGGLNGYTF. CDR3 DNA sequence: TGTGCCAGCAGTAAAACAGGGGGCCTAAATGGCTACACCTTC.

This clone was counted once. CDR3 nucleotides: TGCGCCAGCAGCTTGGTCAGCGGGAGTCCAGATACGCAGTATTTT. Its protein product is CASSLVSGSPDTQYF. This chain connects TRBV5-1 to TRBJ2-3; 8 positions match TRBD2. Losses at the gene ends were 0 bases for V and 4 bases for J; bases not matched to a gene: 4. Germline CDR1 is SGHRS and CDR2 is YFSETQ. The CDR3 is 15 residues long.

The CDR3 DNA reads as TGTGCCAGCAGCCAAGTTCTAGGGAACACCGGGGAGCTGTTTTTT. Its protein product is CASSQVLGNTGELFF. The chain uses TRBV14 and TRBJ2-2; no clear D gene. This CDR3 has 15 amino acids. Germline CDR1 and CDR2: SGHDN and FVKESK. The V gene lost 1 base and the J gene lost 1 base, with 7 bases spanning the gap.

The rearrangement links TRBV19 to TRBJ2-2, with a tentative D call TRBD1 (6 bases). CDR1 and CDR2 (germline): LNHDA, SQIVND (reference sequence). The CDR3 is made up of 16 amino acids. The V end lost 7 bases, the J end lost 3 bases, and 18 bases lay between the germline ends. The CDR3 bases are TGTGCCAGTAAATGGTCCGCAGGGGAATACACCGGGGAGCTGTTTTTT. Amino acids: CASKWSAGEYTGELFF.

This clone appeared once. The chain uses TRBV6-1 and TRBJ2-4; no firm D call. The germline V gene encodes CDR1 MNHNS and CDR2 SASEGT. CDR3 size: 11 residues. V lost 3 bases and J 7 bases, leaving 4 bases between the germline ends. In nucleotides, the CDR3 is TGTGCCAGCAGTGACAGGAACATTCAGTACTTC. Protein sequence: CASSDRNIQYF.

J is TRBJ2-3 and V is TRBV11-1; the D gene is possibly TRBD1 (5 bases). The germline V and J ends were trimmed by 2 bases and 1 base, with 7 bases remaining between them. This CDR3 comprises 14 residues. CDR1 SGHAT and CDR2 FQDESV come from the germline V gene (reference sequence). The CDR3: CASSLTRGTDTQYF. CDR3 sequence (DNA): TGTGCCAGCAGCTTAACCAGGGGCACAGATACGCAGTATTTT.

The V and J genes are TRBV28 and TRBJ2-3, with TRBD2 identical over 9 bases. The V gene end was trimmed by 7 bases and the J gene end by 2 bases; junction bases not matched to a gene: 7. Germline assignment: CDR1 MDHEN and CDR2 SYDVKM. The CDR3 runs 15 residues. The CDR3 here is CASNLAGANTDTQYF. CDR3 in DNA: TGTGCCAGCAACTTAGCGGGAGCAAACACAGATACGCAGTATTTT. The variable domain in full, completed from reference TRBV28 and TRBJ2-3, reads DVKVTQSSRYLVKRTGEKVFLECVQDMDHENMFWYRQDPGLGLRLIYFSYDVKMKEKGDIPEGYSVSREKKERFSLILESASTNQTSMYLCASNLAGANTDTQYFGPGTRLTVL.

The chain joins TRBV6-4 to TRBJ2-3, with 9 bases matching TRBD2. The CDR3 consists of 15 residues. V dropped 5 bases and J dropped 2; count of bases not matched to a gene: 5. CDR1 is MRHNA, CDR2 SNTAGT, per germline. Written as DNA, the CDR3 is TGTGCCAGCAGTTTGACTAGCGGAAACACAGATACGCAGTATTTT. Protein: CASSLTSGNTDTQYF.

The rearrangement joins TRBV19 to TRBJ2-7, with 8 positions matching TRBD1. After removal of 1 base from V and 2 bases from J, the junction contained 7 bases not matched to a gene. CDR3 length: 16 residues. Per the germline V gene, CDR1 is LNHDA and CDR2 is SQIVND (reference sequence). For the CDR3, the DNA is TGTGCCAGTAGTATAGTTTGGACAGGGCGCACCTACGAGCAGTACTTC. Translation gives CASSIVWTGRTYEQYF.

The rearrangement links TRBV6-1 to TRBJ2-1; TRBD1 aligns across 8 bases. Germline V gene sequence: CDR1 MNHNS, CDR2 SASEGT. Losses at the gene ends were 6 bases for V and 4 bases for J; bases not matched to a gene: 2. This CDR3 comprises 13 residues. The CDR3 DNA reads as TGTGCCAGCAGGGGACAGGAATACAATGAGCAGTTCTTC. This sequence encodes CASRGQEYNEQFF.

This chain joins TRBV25-1 and TRBJ2-1; D is possibly TRBD2 (6 bases). The ends were cut back, 9 bases at V and 7 bases at J, with 22 bases in the middle. CDR3 length equals 15 residues. Germline-derived CDR1 and CDR2 are MGHDK and SYGVNS. The CDR3 DNA sequence: TGTGCCAGTAATGCAGCGGGTGGGACCTCGAATGAGCAGTTCTTC. Protein sequence: CASNAAGGTSNEQFF.

Only a few counts were recorded for this clone. This chain joins TRBV7-3 and TRBJ2-1; 10 nucleotides line up with TRBD2. The ends lost 1 base at V and 10 bases at J; junction bases unmatched: 16. The CDR3 is made up of 18 amino acids. The V gene's germline CDR1 is SGHTA and CDR2 FQGTGA. Here the CDR3 reads CASSLKGLAGERGGEQFF. CDR3 nucleotides: TGTGCCAGCAGCTTAAAGGGCCTAGCGGGAGAACGGGGTGGGGAGCAGTTCTTC.

The chain combines TRBV6-5 with TRBJ2-7, with 7 bases fitting TRBD1. Germline V lookup: CDR1 MNHEY, CDR2 SVGAGI. The CDR3 is made up of 15 amino acids. Losses at the gene ends were 6 bases for V and 9 bases for J; bases not matched to a gene: 17. In nucleotides, the CDR3 is TGTGCCAGCAGCGCCACCGGGACAGAACCCTGGGGGCAGTACTTC. Amino acid sequence: CASSATGTEPWGQYF.

The rearrangement uses TRBV10-3 and TRBJ1-5; the match to TRBD1 covers 7 bases. Germline V gives CDR1 ENHRY, CDR2 SYGVKD. The CDR3 sequence is 13 residues long. V trimming: 10 bases; J trimming: 4 bases; junction bases outside the gene matches: 7. CDR3 nucleotide sequence: TGTGCCAACCAGGGGGGAAGGAATCAGCCCCAGCATTTT. Translating gives CANQGGRNQPQHF.

The chain employs TRBV5-1 and TRBJ2-1, with D perhaps TRBD1 (5 bases). This CDR3 is built from 16 residues. CDR1 SGHRS and CDR2 YFSETQ come from the germline V gene. Between the trimmed V and J ends, which lost 0 bases and 0 bases, there was a span of 10 bases. CDR3 in amino acids: CASSLGQTHSYNEQFF. The CDR3 DNA is TGCGCCAGCAGCTTGGGACAGACGCACTCCTACAATGAGCAGTTCTTC.

The V call is TRBV4-3, the J call TRBJ2-5; perhaps TRBD1 as D (5 bases). The J call is doubtful: the DNA matches TRBJ2-7 better. Germline values: CDR1 LGHNA, CDR2 YSLEER. This CDR3 comprises 15 residues. CDR3 DNA: TGCGCCAGCAGCCAATCAACGACAGAAGCCTACGAGCAGTACTTC. Its translation is CASSQSTTEAYEQYF.

This rearrangement joins TRBV19 to TRBJ2-3, with TRBD2 as a possible D gene (5 bases). Trimming removed 5 bases from V and 5 bases from J, with 14 bases in between. Germline V lookup: CDR1 LNHDA, CDR2 SQIVND (reference sequence). This CDR3 has 14 amino acids. Written as DNA, the CDR3 is TGTGCCAGTAGTCTCAGAGGGCTACAAGATACGCAGTATTTT. This sequence encodes CASSLRGLQDTQYF. The full variable domain, in which reference TRBV19 and TRBJ2-3 provide the parts outside the CDR3, is DGGITQSPKYLFRKEGQNVTLSCEQNLNHDAMYWYRQDPGQGLRLIYYSQIVNDFQKGDIAEGYSVSREKKESFPLTVTSAQKNPTAFYLCASSLRGLQDTQYFGPGTRLTVL.

The chain employs TRBV30 and TRBJ1-2, with 8 nucleotides matching TRBD1. The V gene end was trimmed by 2 bases and the J gene end by 7 bases; junction bases not matched to a gene: 9. The CDR3 has 14 residues. CDR1 and CDR2 (germline): GTSNPN, SVGIG (reference sequence). The CDR3 spells CAWSRGPGGTGYTF. The CDR3 coding sequence is TGTGCCTGGAGTCGGGGCCCAGGGGGCACTGGCTACACCTTC.

The chain combines TRBV7-9 with TRBJ1-1; D unresolved. The V gene lost 0 bases and the J gene lost 2 bases, with 10 bases spanning the gap. The CDR3 covers 15 residues. Germline V gives CDR1 SEHNR, CDR2 FQNEAQ (reference sequence). The chain's CDR3 is CASSLAAGPNTEAFF. CDR3 in DNA: TGTGCCAGCAGCTTAGCCGCCGGGCCAAACACTGAAGCTTTCTTT.

This sequence joins TRBV18 and TRBJ1-2, with TRBD1 as a possible D gene (6 bases). V gave up 2 bases and J gave up 4 bases, with 14 bases separating them. From germline, CDR1 is KGHSH and CDR2 LQKENI. The CDR3 sequence is 15 residues long. CDR3 DNA sequence: TGTGCCAGCTCACCAGGAACAGGGTTATTCTATGGCTACACCTTC. Encoded protein: CASSPGTGLFYGYTF.

This chain uses TRBV6-1 with TRBJ2-1; TRBD2 agrees at 8 bases. Germline V gene data show CDR1 as MNHNS and CDR2 as SASEGT. After removal of 1 base from V and 9 bases from J, the junction contained 8 bases not matched to a gene. The CDR3 is 15 residues long. The CDR3 DNA sequence: TGTGCCAGCAGTGAAGAAGGTCTAGCGGGTGGTGAGCAGTTCTTC. This sequence encodes CASSEEGLAGGEQFF.

The chain links TRBV5-5 to TRBJ1-1; D uncertain. V dropped 2 bases and J dropped 11 bases, with 16 bases sitting between them. CDR1 SGHKS and CDR2 YYEKEE come from the germline V gene (reference sequence). The CDR3 length is 13 residues. In DNA form, the CDR3 reads TGTGCCAGCAGCTTTGCGACCGTCCAGGAGGCTTTCTTT. Translation gives CASSFATVQEAFF. Drawing the rest from reference TRBV5-5 and TRBJ1-1, the complete variable domain is DAGVTQSPTHLIKTRGQQVTLRCSPISGHKSVSWYQQVLGQGPQFIFQYYEKEERGRGNFPDRFSARQFPNYSSELNVNALLLGDSALYLCASSFATVQEAFFGQGTRLTVV.

The table lists this clone with a few counts. This chain uses TRBV18 with TRBJ2-5; D may correspond to TRBD1 or TRBD2 (5 bases each). The germline gives CDR1 KGHSH, CDR2 LQKENI. The length of the CDR3 is 14 residues. The germline V and J ends were trimmed by 1 base and 0 bases, with 6 bases remaining between them. The DNA of the CDR3 is TGTGCCAGCTCACCACGAGGGGACCAAGAGACCCAGTACTTC. It yields the protein CASSPRGDQETQYF.